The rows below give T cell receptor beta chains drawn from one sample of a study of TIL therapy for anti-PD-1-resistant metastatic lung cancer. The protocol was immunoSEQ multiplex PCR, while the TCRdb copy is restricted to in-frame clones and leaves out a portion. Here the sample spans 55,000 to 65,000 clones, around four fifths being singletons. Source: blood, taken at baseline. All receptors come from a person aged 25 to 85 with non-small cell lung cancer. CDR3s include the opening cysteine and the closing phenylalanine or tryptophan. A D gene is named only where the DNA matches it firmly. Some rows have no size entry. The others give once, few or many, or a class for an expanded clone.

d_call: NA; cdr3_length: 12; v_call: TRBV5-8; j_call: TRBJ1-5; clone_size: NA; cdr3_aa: CASRRGVQPQHF; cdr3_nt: TGTGCCAGCAGAAGAGGGGTTCAGCCCCAGCATTTT
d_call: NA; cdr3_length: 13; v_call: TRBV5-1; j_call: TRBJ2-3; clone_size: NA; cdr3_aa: CASSLGTADTQYF; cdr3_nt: TGCGCCAGCAGCCTGGGTACCGCAGATACGCAGTATTTT
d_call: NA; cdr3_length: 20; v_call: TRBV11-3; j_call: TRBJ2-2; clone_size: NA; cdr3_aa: CASTSRRWGEFFANTGELFF; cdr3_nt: TGTGCCAGCACCTCCCGACGCTGGGGGGAGTTCTTTGCGAACACCGGGGAGCTGTTTTTT
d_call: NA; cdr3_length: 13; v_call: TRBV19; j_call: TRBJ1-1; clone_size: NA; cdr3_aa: CASSRGSFTEAFF; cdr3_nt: TGTGCCAGTAGTCGAGGGTCGTTCACTGAAGCTTTCTTT
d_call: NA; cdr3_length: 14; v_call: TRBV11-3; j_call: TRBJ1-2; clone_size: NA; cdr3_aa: CASSFSRGDYGYTF; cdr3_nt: TGTGCCAGCAGCTTCAGCAGGGGCGACTATGGCTACACCTTC
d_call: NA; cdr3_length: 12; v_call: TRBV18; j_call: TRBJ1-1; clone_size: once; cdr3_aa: CASSPSEGEAFF; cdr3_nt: TGTGCCAGCTCACCCTCGGAAGGTGAAGCTTTCTTT
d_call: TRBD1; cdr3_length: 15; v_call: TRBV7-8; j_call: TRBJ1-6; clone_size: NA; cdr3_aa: CASSPDRGYNSPLHF; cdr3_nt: TGTGCCAGCAGCCCCGACAGGGGTTATAATTCACCCCTCCACTTT
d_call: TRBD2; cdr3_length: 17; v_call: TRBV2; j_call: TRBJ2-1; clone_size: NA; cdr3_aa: CASSDRSSGGSYNEQFF; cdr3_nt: TGTGCCAGCAGTGACCGCTCAAGCGGGGGTTCGTACAATGAGCAGTTCTTC
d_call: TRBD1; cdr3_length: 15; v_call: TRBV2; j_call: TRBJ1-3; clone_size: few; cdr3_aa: CASRQGASSGNTIYF; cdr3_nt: TGTGCCAGCAGGCAGGGGGCTAGCTCTGGAAACACCATATATTTT
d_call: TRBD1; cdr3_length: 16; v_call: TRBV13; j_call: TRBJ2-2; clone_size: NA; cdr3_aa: CASEARGTEVLRELFF; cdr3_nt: TGTGCCAGCGAGGCCAGGGGGACCGAGGTTTTGAGGGAGCTGTTTTTT
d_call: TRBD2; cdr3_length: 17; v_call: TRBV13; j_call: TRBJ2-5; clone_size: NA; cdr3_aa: CASSLEVSGASGETQYF; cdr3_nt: TGTGCCAGCAGCTTAGAGGTTAGCGGGGCGTCGGGCGAGACCCAGTACTTC
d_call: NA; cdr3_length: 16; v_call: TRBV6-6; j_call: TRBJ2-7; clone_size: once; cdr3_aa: CASTITAGYSPYEQYF; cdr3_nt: TGTGCCAGCACCATTACGGCGGGATACAGCCCCTACGAGCAGTACTTC
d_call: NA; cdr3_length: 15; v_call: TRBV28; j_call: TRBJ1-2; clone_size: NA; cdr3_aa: CASSQRTSANYGYTF; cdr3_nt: TGTGCCAGCAGCCAGCGGACATCGGCTAACTATGGCTACACCTTC
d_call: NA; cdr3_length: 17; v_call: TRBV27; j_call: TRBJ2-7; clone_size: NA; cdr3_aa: CASSLAGRGTAAYEQYF; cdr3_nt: TGTGCCAGCAGTCTCGCGGGGCGGGGGACAGCAGCCTACGAGCAGTACTTC
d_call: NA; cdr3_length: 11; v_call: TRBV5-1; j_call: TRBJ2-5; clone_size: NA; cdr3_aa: CASRRQETQYF; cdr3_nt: TGCGCCAGCAGGCGTCAAGAGACCCAGTACTTC
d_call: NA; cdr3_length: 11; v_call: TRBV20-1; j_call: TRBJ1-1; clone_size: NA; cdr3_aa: CRSSRNTEAFF; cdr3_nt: TGCAGGTCTTCTAGGAACACTGAAGCTTTCTTT
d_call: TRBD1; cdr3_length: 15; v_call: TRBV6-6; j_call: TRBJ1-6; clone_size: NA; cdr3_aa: CASCFRDSKNSPLHF; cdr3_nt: TGTGCCAGCTGTTTCCGGGACAGCAAGAATTCACCCCTCCACTTT
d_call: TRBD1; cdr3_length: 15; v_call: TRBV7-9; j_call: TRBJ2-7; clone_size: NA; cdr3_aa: CASAPGQGQLTAQYF; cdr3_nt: TGTGCCAGCGCTCCTGGCCAGGGACAGCTCACTGCGCAGTACTTC
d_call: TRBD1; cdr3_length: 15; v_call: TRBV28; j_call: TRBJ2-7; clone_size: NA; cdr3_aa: CASSFQGQGVYEQYF; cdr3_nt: TGTGCCAGCAGTTTCCAGGGACAGGGGGTCTACGAGCAGTACTTC
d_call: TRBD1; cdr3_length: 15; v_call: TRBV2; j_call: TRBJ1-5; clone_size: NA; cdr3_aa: CASSGATGHNQPQHF; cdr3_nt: TGTGCCAGCAGTGGAGCGACAGGGCATAATCAGCCCCAGCATTTT
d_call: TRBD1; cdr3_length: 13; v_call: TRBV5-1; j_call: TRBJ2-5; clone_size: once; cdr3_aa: CASGQGAQETQYF; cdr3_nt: TGCGCCAGTGGACAGGGGGCTCAAGAGACCCAGTACTTC
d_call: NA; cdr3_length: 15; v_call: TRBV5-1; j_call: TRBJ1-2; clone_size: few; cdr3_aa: CASSFFSGPTYGYTF; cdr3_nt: TGCGCCAGCAGCTTTTTTTCCGGCCCTACCTATGGCTACACCTTC
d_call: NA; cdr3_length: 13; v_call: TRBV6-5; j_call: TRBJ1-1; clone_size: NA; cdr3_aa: CASRYNRGAEAFF; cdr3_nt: TGTGCCAGCAGATACAATAGGGGAGCTGAAGCTTTCTTT
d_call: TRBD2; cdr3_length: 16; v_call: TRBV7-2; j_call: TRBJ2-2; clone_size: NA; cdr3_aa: CASSSTSGQGTGELFF; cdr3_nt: TGTGCCAGCAGCTCGACTAGCGGGCAGGGGACCGGGGAGCTGTTTTTT
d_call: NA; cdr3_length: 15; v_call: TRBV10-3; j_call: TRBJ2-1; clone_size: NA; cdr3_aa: CAIHDRASSYNEQFF; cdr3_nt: TGTGCCATCCACGACCGAGCGAGCTCCTACAATGAGCAGTTCTTC
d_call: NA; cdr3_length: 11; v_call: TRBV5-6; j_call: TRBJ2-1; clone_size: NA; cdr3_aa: CASRLADEQFF; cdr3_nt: TGTGCCAGCAGATTAGCGGACGAGCAGTTCTTC
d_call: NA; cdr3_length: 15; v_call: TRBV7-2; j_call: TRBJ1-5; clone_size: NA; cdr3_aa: CASSLVWDTYQPQHF; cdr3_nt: TGTGCCAGCAGCTTAGTGTGGGACACCTATCAGCCCCAGCATTTT
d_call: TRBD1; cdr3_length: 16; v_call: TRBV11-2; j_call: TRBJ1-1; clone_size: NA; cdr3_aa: CASSRDRGRRNTEAFF; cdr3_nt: TGTGCCAGCAGCCGGGACAGGGGGCGGCGGAACACTGAAGCTTTCTTT
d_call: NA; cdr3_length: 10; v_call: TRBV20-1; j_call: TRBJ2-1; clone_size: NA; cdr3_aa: CSALNNEQFF; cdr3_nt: TGCAGTGCTCTTAACAATGAGCAGTTCTTC
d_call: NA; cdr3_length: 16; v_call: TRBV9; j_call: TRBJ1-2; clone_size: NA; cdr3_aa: CASSAQTGTANYGYTF; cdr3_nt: TGTGCCAGCAGCGCACAAACAGGAACAGCTAACTATGGCTACACCTTC
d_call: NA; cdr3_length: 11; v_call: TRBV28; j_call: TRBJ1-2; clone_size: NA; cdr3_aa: CASSSKGGYTF; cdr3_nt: TGTGCCAGCAGTTCTAAAGGGGGCTACACCTTC
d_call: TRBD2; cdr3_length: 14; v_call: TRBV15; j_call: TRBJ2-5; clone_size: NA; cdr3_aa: CATAPTSGIETQYF; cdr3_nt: TGTGCCACCGCCCCGACTAGCGGTATAGAGACCCAGTACTTC
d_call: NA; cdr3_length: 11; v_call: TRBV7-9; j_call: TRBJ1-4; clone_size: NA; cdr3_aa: CASSLGGKLFF; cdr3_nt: TGTGCCAGCAGCTTAGGAGGAAAACTGTTTTTT
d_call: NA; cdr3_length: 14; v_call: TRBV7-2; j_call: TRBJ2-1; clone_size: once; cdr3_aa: CASSLHREGNEQFF; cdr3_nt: TGTGCCAGCAGCTTACACAGGGAGGGCAATGAGCAGTTCTTC
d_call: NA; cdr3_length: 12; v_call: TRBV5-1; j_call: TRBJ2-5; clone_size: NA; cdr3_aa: CASTGTQETQYF; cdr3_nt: TGCGCCAGTACCGGGACCCAAGAGACCCAGTACTTC
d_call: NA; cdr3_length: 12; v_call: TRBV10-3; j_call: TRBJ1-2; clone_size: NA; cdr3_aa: CAISVGNYGYTF; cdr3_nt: TGTGCCATCAGTGTTGGGAACTATGGCTACACCTTC
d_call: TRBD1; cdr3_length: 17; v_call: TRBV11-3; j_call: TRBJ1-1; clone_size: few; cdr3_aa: CASSLRGAGGKNTEAFF; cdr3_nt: TGTGCCAGCAGCTTACGCGGGGCAGGGGGAAAAAACACTGAAGCTTTCTTT
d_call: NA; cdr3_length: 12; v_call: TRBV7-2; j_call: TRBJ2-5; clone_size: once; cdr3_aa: CASTHPSETQYF; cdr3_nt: TGTGCCAGCACCCACCCCTCGGAGACCCAGTACTTC
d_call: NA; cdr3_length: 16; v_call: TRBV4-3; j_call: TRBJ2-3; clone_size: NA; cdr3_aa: CASSQAASRGTDTQYF; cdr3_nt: TGCGCCAGCAGCCAAGCGGCCAGCCGGGGGACAGATACGCAGTATTTT
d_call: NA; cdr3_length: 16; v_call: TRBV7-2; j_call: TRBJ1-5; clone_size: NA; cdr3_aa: CASSLGSRGSNQPQHF; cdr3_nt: TGTGCCAGCAGCTTAGGCTCCAGGGGAAGCAATCAGCCCCAGCATTTT
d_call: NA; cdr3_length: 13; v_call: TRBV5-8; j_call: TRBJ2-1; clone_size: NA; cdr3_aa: CASSFQEYGEQFF; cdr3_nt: TGTGCCAGCAGCTTTCAGGAATACGGTGAGCAGTTCTTC
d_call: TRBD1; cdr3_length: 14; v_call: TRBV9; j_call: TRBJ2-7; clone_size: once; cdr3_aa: CASSGGTGGYEQYF; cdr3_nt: TGTGCCAGCAGCGGGGGGACAGGGGGCTACGAGCAGTACTTC